Each of the 14 T cell receptor beta chains below was sequenced from the same sample in a study of human T cells and chemical hapten exposure. The time point denotes: pre-sensitization, week 0. Specified treatment: therapeutic diphenylcyclopropenone sensitization with weekly scalp DPC. Before extraction, the whole blood was not fractionated, and total RNA was taken from it. TCRdb reprocessed the RACE reads via MiXCR and lists one record per CDR3 protein. The data hold approximately 50,000 distinct CDR3 sequences, with approximately 9.6% observed a single time. This specimen consisted of whole blood, obtained in connection with sensitization to the hapten diphenylcyclopropenone (DPC). The source of these receptors is a young woman with alopecia areata. Some clones in this sample may be carry-over from other donors' samples.

The V call is TRBV5-1, the J call TRBJ2-3; TRBD2 aligns across 7 bases. J was trimmed by 3 bases and V by 1 base; bases with no gene match: 14. This CDR3 contains 18 residues. Germline values: CDR1 SGHRS, CDR2 YFSETQ. Written as DNA, the CDR3 is TGCGCCAGCAGCTTGCACCCAGAAGTAGCGGGCGGGACAGATACGCAGTATTTT. It codes for CASSLHPEVAGGTDTQYF.

On this clonotype: Since a much larger clone is just one base distant, this may be a read error. The rearrangement joins TRBV20-1 to TRBJ2-7; a weak D match, TRBD2 (5 bases). Per germline, CDR1 DFQATT and CDR2 SNEGSKA (reference sequence). CDR3 length equals 14 residues. The CDR3 sequence: CSATFGLYSYEQHF. CDR3 bases: TGCAGTGCCACCTTCGGACTCTATTCCTACGAGCAGCACTTC.

This clonotype was counted at least ten times. The chain links TRBV7-9 to TRBJ2-5; D may match TRBD1 or TRBD2 (6 bases each). Germline assignment: CDR1 SEHNR and CDR2 FQNEAQ (reference sequence). V was clipped by 1 base and J by 5 bases, with 17 bases between them. CDR3 length: 16 amino acids. The CDR3, as DNA: TGTGCCAGCAGCTTAGGAGTCGGAGGGGGTACGGAGACCCAGTACTTC. This encodes CASSLGVGGGTETQYF.

This clonotype has a count of ten or more. The rearrangement uses TRBV6-2 or TRBV6-3 and TRBJ2-2; no definite D call. The CDR3 has 14 amino acids. V lost 0 bases and J 3 bases, leaving 5 bases between the germline ends. Germline CDR1 and CDR2: MNHEY and SVGEGT. This chain's CDR3 is CASSYSLDTGELFF. As DNA, the CDR3 is TGTGCCAGCAGTTACTCTTTAGACACCGGGGAGCTGTTTTTT.

This clonotype showed up many times. This chain connects TRBV6-2 or TRBV6-3 to TRBJ1-5, with TRBD1 matching 9 bases. V gave up 7 bases and J gave up 2 bases; unmatched junction bases: 18. In germline, CDR1 is MNHEY, CDR2 SVGEGT. The length of the CDR3 is 19 residues. DNA for the CDR3: TGTGCCAGCACCGAACCTCCCGGGACAGGGATCGTAGGCAATCAGCCCCAGCATTTT. This gives the protein CASTEPPGTGIVGNQPQHF.

This clonotype was picked up many times. The V call is TRBV7-3, the J call TRBJ2-3, with 7 nucleotides matching TRBD2. Germline CDR1 SGHTA, CDR2 FQGTGA. Trimming took 2 bases from V and 12 from J; bases not matched to a gene: 14. The CDR3 spans 15 residues. This CDR3 is CASSLGPRTSGFQYF. The CDR3 coding sequence is TGTGCCAGCAGCTTAGGGCCGAGGACTAGTGGATTTCAGTATTTT.

The chain couples TRBV30 to TRBJ1-2; D is undetermined. CDR3 length: 11 residues. Germline assignment: CDR1 GTSNPN and CDR2 SVGIG (reference sequence). Trimming removed 4 bases at V and 8 bases at J, with 11 bases between. CDR3 nucleotides: TGTGCCTGGAAGCCAGGCACCGGCTACACCTTC. This codes for CAWKPGTGYTF.

This clonotype was counted between two and nine times. J is TRBJ2-7 and V is TRBV7-9; 10 bases fit TRBD1. Trimming took 5 bases from V and 2 from J; bases not matched to a gene: 12. Germline V gives CDR1 SEHNR, CDR2 FQNEAQ (reference sequence). The CDR3 consists of 17 residues. CDR3 loop: CASSHNTGTGVPYEQYF. The CDR3 DNA sequence: TGTGCCAGCAGCCACAATACCGGGACAGGGGTCCCCTACGAGCAGTACTTC.

The rearrangement links TRBV5-1 to TRBJ2-1; 9 positions agree with TRBD2. The CDR3 is 17 residues long. The germline CDR1 and CDR2 sequences are SGHRS and YFSETQ. Trimming removed 0 bases from V and 0 bases from J; junction bases left unmatched: 4. CDR3 region: CASSLEGLASSYNEQFF. The CDR3 bases are TGCGCCAGCAGCTTGGAAGGACTAGCGAGCTCCTACAATGAGCAGTTCTTC. Full variable domain (missing parts from reference TRBV5-1 and TRBJ2-1): KAGVTQTPRYLIKTRGQQVTLSCSPISGHRSVSWYQQTPGQGLQFLFEYFSETQRNKGNFPGRFSGRQFSNSRSEMNVSTLELGDSALYLCASSLEGLASSYNEQFFGPGTRLTVL.

The V gene is TRBV29-1, the J gene TRBJ2-7; 8 positions match TRBD1. The V and J ends lost 6 bases and 3 bases, in that order; junction bases with no gene match: 13. This CDR3 has 15 residues. Germline assignment: CDR1 SQVTM and CDR2 ANQGSEA. CDR3 sequence reads: CSVYGPGQDLYEQYF. The CDR3 DNA follows: TGCAGCGTATACGGCCCGGGACAGGATCTCTACGAGCAGTACTTC.

This clonotype was seen many times. The chain carries TRBV29-1 and TRBJ1-1; D uncertain. The germline gives CDR1 SQVTM, CDR2 ANQGSEA. This CDR3 comprises 10 residues. The CDR3 reads CTSMATEAFF. The CDR3 coding sequence is TGCACCTCAATGGCCACTGAAGCTTTCTTT. The complete variable domain, with remaining parts taken from reference TRBV29-1 and TRBJ1-1, reads SAVISQKPSRDICQRGTSLTIQCQVDSQVTMMFWYRQQPGQSLTLIATANQGSEATYESGFVIDKFPISRPNLTFSTLTVSNMSPEDSSIYLCTSMATEAFFGQGTRLTVV.

There are many counts of this clonotype. V and J are TRBV7-2 and TRBJ2-3, with 7 bases fitting TRBD1. V lost 4 bases, J lost 4 bases, and 5 bases stayed unmatched. Germline V gives CDR1 SGHTA, CDR2 FQGNSA. This CDR3 has 14 residues. The CDR3 region has the DNA TGTGCCAGCAGCTCACTCCAGGGGGCAGATACGCAGTATTTT. This sequence encodes CASSSLQGADTQYF.

CDR3 sequence: CASTGTGGANQPQHF. CDR3 coding DNA: TGTGCCAGCACCGGGACAGGGGGGGCCAATCAGCCCCAGCATTTT. V is TRBV6-1 and J is TRBJ1-5, with TRBD1 matching 11 bases. This CDR3 is 15 amino acids long. Germline CDR1 is MNHNS and CDR2 is SASEGT. J gave up 3 bases and V 7 bases, and 5 bases lay outside the gene matches.

This chain joins TRBV11-3 and TRBJ2-7; weak D call: TRBD1 (6 bases). The CDR3 is 13 residues long. The V gene's germline CDR1 is SGHNT and CDR2 YENEEA. With 5 bases removed from V and 5 bases from J, the gap between germline ends came to 13 bases. The CDR3 spells CASSQGQNDEQYF. The CDR3 DNA is TGTGCCAGCAGCCAAGGACAGAACGACGAGCAGTACTTC.